The present T cell receptor beta chain was sequenced within a study of T cell responses to AZD1222 COVID-19 vaccine. Overall study findings and caveats: The breadth and depth of Spike-specific TCRs increased once two AZD1222 doses had been given. CD4 TCRs covered the whole spike, strongest at regions 160-218 and 743-854. Unmutated variant regions reportedly attract nearly half of all spike-specific TCRs. Clonal diversity was possibly underestimated; the donors were predominantly white British and more often female.

Concerning this clone itself: The antigen is unknown.

This table comes from immunoSEQ multiplex PCR, and its TCRdb copy is limited to in-frame clones, with some not included. Of 110,000 or so clones in the sample, around 90% are singletons; the top ten hold more than 3.5%. V shed 0 bases and J shed 7 bases, with 13 bases lying between them. From germline, CDR1 is LNHNV and CDR2 YYDKDF (reference sequence). The CDR3 contains 15 residues. This clonotype was obtained from an adult who received the MenACWY meningococcal vaccine as a control. The source was peripheral blood, collected 28 days after the second dose of the MenACWY control vaccine. The rearrangement links TRBV15 to TRBJ2-1; tentatively, D is TRBD2 (5 bases). The CDR3 DNA follows: TGTGCCACCAGCAGAGATGCCCGCCGGGATAATGAGCAGTTCTTC. Residues: CATSRDARRDNEQFF.